This TCR beta chain was captured in a study of PD-1 blockade in classical Hodgkin lymphoma. Of note for this clone: Its matching antigen is unknown.

Only in-frame clones appear in the TCRdb table, and some are missing; sequencing was by immunoSEQ multiplex PCR. The sample consists of about 39,000 clones, around four fifths of them appearing once. The sample's time point: cycle 4 day 1 (C4D1), after more than five weeks of nivolumab. Every patient relapsed after autologous stem cell transplantation, and brentuximab vedotin exposure varied. CDR3 length: 15 residues. Trimming stripped 3 bases from V and 0 bases from J, with 8 bases between. CDR1 MNHEY and CDR2 SMNVEV come from the germline V gene (reference sequence). Study results and caveats: The CD4+ diversity rise by C4D1 was clearest in complete responders. Reported baseline diversity: healthy donors highest, relapsed/refractory patients lowest. Complete responders started with a diversity level that resembled newly diagnosed patients at baseline.

The starting material was peripheral blood mononuclear cells (PBMCs), obtained before the fourth cycle of nivolumab. The source of this sequence is a human donor with classical Hodgkin lymphoma. V usage is TRBV27 and J usage is TRBJ1-4; a possible D gene is TRBD1 (5 bases). The CDR3 region has the DNA TGTGCCAGCAGTTTTCAGGGTGCAACTAATGAAAAACTGTTTTTT. Translation gives CASSFQGATNEKLFF. Looking up the rest from reference TRBV27 and TRBJ1-4 gives the full variable domain: EAQVTQNPRYLITVTGKKLTVTCSQNMNHEYMSWYRQDPGLGLRQIYYSMNVEVTDKGDVPEGYKVSRKEKRNFPLILESPSPNQTSLYFCASSFQGATNEKLFFGSGTQLSVL.